Listed below are T cell receptor beta chains from one sample, sequenced in a study of cytomegalovirus exposure and HLA in healthy donors. Assay: immunoSEQ multiplex PCR; the TCRdb copy retains only in-frame clones and omits some. The sample contains fewer than 200,000 clones, 81% of which appear only once. Sequencing was carried out using PBMCs. These receptors were obtained from a middle-aged man in good health and CMV-seropositive. Each CDR3 is given with its conserved first and last residue. D genes are given only for firm matches. Size is stated for part of the rows, as once, few or many counts, or as a class when the clone is expanded.

d_call: -
clone_size: -
v_call: TRBV11-3
j_call: TRBJ2-7
cdr3_nt: TGTGCCAGCAGCCCAGGGGCTAGCGGTTTCTCCTACGAGCAGTACTTC
cdr3_aa: CASSPGASGFSYEQYF

d_call: -
clone_size: few
v_call: TRBV5-1
j_call: TRBJ2-1
cdr3_nt: TGCGCCAGCAGCCCCGGACTACTCAGCTCCTACAATGAGCAGTTCTTC
cdr3_aa: CASSPGLLSSYNEQFF

d_call: -
clone_size: few
v_call: TRBV28
j_call: TRBJ1-2
cdr3_nt: TGTGCCAGCAGTTTACAAATTAACTATGGCTACACCTTC
cdr3_aa: CASSLQINYGYTF

d_call: -
clone_size: -
v_call: TRBV7-2
j_call: TRBJ1-5
cdr3_nt: TGTGCCAGCAGCTTAGAAGACAGAACCAATCAGCCCCAGCATTTT
cdr3_aa: CASSLEDRTNQPQHF

d_call: TRBD2
clone_size: -
v_call: TRBV7-6
j_call: TRBJ2-3
cdr3_nt: TGTGCCAGCAGCTTAGGCGGGGGGCCGGCAGATACGCAGTATTTT
cdr3_aa: CASSLGGGPADTQYF

d_call: TRBD1
clone_size: few
v_call: TRBV6-5
j_call: TRBJ1-4
cdr3_nt: TGTGCCACCATGAAGTTCCAGGGGGAGGTAGAAAAACTGTTTTTT
cdr3_aa: CATMKFQGEVEKLFF

d_call: TRBD2
clone_size: -
v_call: TRBV5-1
j_call: TRBJ2-7
cdr3_nt: TGCGCCAGCAGCTTGGGGGGACTAGCGGGGCCCGAGCAGTACTTC
cdr3_aa: CASSLGGLAGPEQYF

d_call: TRBD1
clone_size: -
v_call: TRBV6-5
j_call: TRBJ2-1
cdr3_nt: TGTGCCAGCAGTTACCGGGACAGGGTGGTTGAGCAGTTCTTC
cdr3_aa: CASSYRDRVVEQFF

d_call: -
clone_size: -
v_call: TRBV5-1
j_call: TRBJ1-2
cdr3_nt: TGCGCCAGCAGCTTGGAGGGCAGGGTGGACTATGGCTACACCTTC
cdr3_aa: CASSLEGRVDYGYTF

d_call: -
clone_size: -
v_call: TRBV28
j_call: TRBJ2-3
cdr3_nt: TGTGCCAGCAGGGTCCCGGGACACCCAGATACGCAGTATTTT
cdr3_aa: CASRVPGHPDTQYF

d_call: TRBD2
clone_size: -
v_call: TRBV15
j_call: TRBJ2-7
cdr3_nt: TGTGCCACCAGCAGAGGGGGGACTAGCGGGAGGTCCATCTTCTACGAGCAGTACTTC
cdr3_aa: CATSRGGTSGRSIFYEQYF

d_call: -
clone_size: -
v_call: TRBV30
j_call: TRBJ1-6
cdr3_nt: TGTGCCTGGAGTGTAGGGGGTAAGCTCCACTTT
cdr3_aa: CAWSVGGKLHF

d_call: -
clone_size: -
v_call: TRBV30
j_call: TRBJ1-4
cdr3_nt: TGTGCCTGGAGCGGGGGATATGAGAAACTGTTTTTT
cdr3_aa: CAWSGGYEKLFF

d_call: -
clone_size: once
v_call: TRBV15
j_call: TRBJ2-6
cdr3_nt: TGTGCCACCAGCACCCAACCGGCGGACACGGCCGGGGCCAACGTCCTGACTTTC
cdr3_aa: CATSTQPADTAGANVLTF

d_call: TRBD2
clone_size: -
v_call: TRBV2
j_call: TRBJ2-4
cdr3_nt: TGTGCCAGCAGTGAAGCGCATAGTGGGGGGGGCTTC
cdr3_aa: CASSEAHSGGGF

d_call: TRBD1
clone_size: -
v_call: TRBV6-5
j_call: TRBJ2-1
cdr3_nt: TGTGCCAGCAGCCTCGGACAGGGTGGGAATGAGCAGTTCTTC
cdr3_aa: CASSLGQGGNEQFF

d_call: TRBD1
clone_size: few
v_call: TRBV30
j_call: TRBJ1-2
cdr3_nt: TGTGCCTACCTCGGGACAGGGGGACCAGCTAACTATGGCTACACCTTC
cdr3_aa: CAYLGTGGPANYGYTF

d_call: -
clone_size: -
v_call: TRBV7-8
j_call: TRBJ1-5
cdr3_nt: TGTGCCAGCAGCTTAGAGGGCAGGGCCAGCAATCAGCCCCAGCATTTT
cdr3_aa: CASSLEGRASNQPQHF

d_call: TRBD1
clone_size: -
v_call: TRBV5-1
j_call: TRBJ2-1
cdr3_nt: TGCGCCAGCAGCTCCCGGGACAGATTGCGTGGGGAGCAGTTCTTC
cdr3_aa: CASSSRDRLRGEQFF

d_call: TRBD1
clone_size: -
v_call: TRBV6-6
j_call: TRBJ2-7
cdr3_nt: TGTGCCAGCAGTTTACCCCGGACAGGGCTGGGCGAGCAGTACTTC
cdr3_aa: CASSLPRTGLGEQYF

d_call: TRBD1
clone_size: -
v_call: TRBV9
j_call: TRBJ2-5
cdr3_nt: TGTGCCAGCAGTATCCAGGGGGCGCTTGGAGAGACCCAGTACTTC
cdr3_aa: CASSIQGALGETQYF

d_call: -
clone_size: -
v_call: TRBV5-1
j_call: TRBJ2-7
cdr3_nt: TGCGCCAGCAGCCCGACAGGAAGCTCCTACGAGCAGTACTTC
cdr3_aa: CASSPTGSSYEQYF

d_call: TRBD2
clone_size: -
v_call: TRBV7-9
j_call: TRBJ2-3
cdr3_nt: TGTGCCAGCAGCTTACTGGGGGGGGATACAGATACGCAGTATTTT
cdr3_aa: CASSLLGGDTDTQYF

d_call: TRBD1
clone_size: few
v_call: TRBV9
j_call: TRBJ2-7
cdr3_nt: TGTGCCAGCAGCGCCCCAGGGGGCGGGCAGTACTTC
cdr3_aa: CASSAPGGGQYF

d_call: -
clone_size: -
v_call: TRBV30
j_call: TRBJ1-1
cdr3_nt: TGTGCCTGGGGGCACGGGGAGGGGGGATTAGGGACTGAAGCTTTCTTT
cdr3_aa: CAWGHGEGGLGTEAFF

d_call: -
clone_size: -
v_call: TRBV6-1
j_call: TRBJ2-1
cdr3_nt: TGTGCCAGCAGCCCCCAGCATCAGGGAGGTGAGCAGTTCTTC
cdr3_aa: CASSPQHQGGEQFF

d_call: TRBD1
clone_size: -
v_call: TRBV18
j_call: TRBJ1-5
cdr3_nt: TGTGCCAGCTCACGTTCCGGACAGGGAAGCAATCAGCCCCAGCATTTT
cdr3_aa: CASSRSGQGSNQPQHF

d_call: -
clone_size: -
v_call: TRBV6-1
j_call: TRBJ1-4
cdr3_nt: TGTGCCAGCAGTGAAAGGTCAGGGAGGTTGGGTAGGCTGGACGAAAAACTGTTTTTT
cdr3_aa: CASSERSGRLGRLDEKLFF

d_call: -
clone_size: -
v_call: TRBV19
j_call: TRBJ1-1
cdr3_nt: TGTGCCAGTAGTATAAGGGGGGCAGGGAGGGTGAACACTGAAGCTTTCTTT
cdr3_aa: CASSIRGAGRVNTEAFF

d_call: TRBD1
clone_size: -
v_call: TRBV6-1
j_call: TRBJ1-2
cdr3_nt: TGTGCCAGCAGTGAAGACAGGGGTTGGGGCTACACCTTC
cdr3_aa: CASSEDRGWGYTF

d_call: -
clone_size: -
v_call: TRBV6-5
j_call: TRBJ1-2
cdr3_nt: TGTGCCAGCACCATAACACCGTTCTATGGCTACACCTTC
cdr3_aa: CASTITPFYGYTF

d_call: -
clone_size: once
v_call: TRBV20-1
j_call: TRBJ1-1
cdr3_nt: TGCAGTGCTAGGAGGACATCCGAAGCTTTCTTT
cdr3_aa: CSARRTSEAFF

d_call: -
clone_size: -
v_call: TRBV21-1
j_call: TRBJ2-1
cdr3_nt: TGTGCCAGCTATCGGAAATGGACAGGAGAGAGGTCAAATGAGCAGTTCTTC
cdr3_aa: CASYRKWTGERSNEQFF

d_call: TRBD1
clone_size: -
v_call: TRBV29-1
j_call: TRBJ2-2
cdr3_nt: TGCAGCGCTGGACAGGTGAACACCGGGGAGCTGTTTTTT
cdr3_aa: CSAGQVNTGELFF

d_call: TRBD1
clone_size: -
v_call: TRBV11-1
j_call: TRBJ2-5
cdr3_nt: TGTGCCAGCAGCTCCCGGGACAGGGATCAGACCCAGTACTTC
cdr3_aa: CASSSRDRDQTQYF

d_call: -
clone_size: -
v_call: TRBV4-1
j_call: TRBJ2-1
cdr3_nt: TGCGCCAGCAGCCCACCCTGGAGCAATGAGCAGTTCTTC
cdr3_aa: CASSPPWSNEQFF

d_call: TRBD1
clone_size: -
v_call: TRBV5-4
j_call: TRBJ1-2
cdr3_nt: TGTGCCAGCAGCTGGCGGGACAGGGGGGGTTATGGCTACACCTTC
cdr3_aa: CASSWRDRGGYGYTF

d_call: -
clone_size: -
v_call: TRBV9
j_call: TRBJ1-2
cdr3_nt: TGTGCCAGCACGGCAGGGGATAACTATGGCTACACCTTC
cdr3_aa: CASTAGDNYGYTF

d_call: TRBD2
clone_size: once
v_call: TRBV2
j_call: TRBJ2-5
cdr3_nt: TGTGCCAGCAAAGATGGAATAGCGGGAGGTGGGGAGACCCAGTACTTC
cdr3_aa: CASKDGIAGGGETQYF

d_call: TRBD2
clone_size: -
v_call: TRBV4-3
j_call: TRBJ2-1
cdr3_nt: TGCGCCAGCAGCCAAGATGGCAGCGGGAGCTCCTACAATGAGCAGTTCTTC
cdr3_aa: CASSQDGSGSSYNEQFF

d_call: -
clone_size: -
v_call: TRBV2
j_call: TRBJ1-2
cdr3_nt: TGTGCCAGCAGTCTCACGGGGGTGGGCTATGGCTACACCTTC
cdr3_aa: CASSLTGVGYGYTF

d_call: TRBD1
clone_size: few
v_call: TRBV7-9
j_call: TRBJ1-5
cdr3_nt: TGTGCCAGCAGCCCAGGGACAGCAAGAAATCAGCCCCAGCATTTT
cdr3_aa: CASSPGTARNQPQHF

d_call: -
clone_size: -
v_call: TRBV6-6
j_call: TRBJ2-7
cdr3_nt: TGTGCCAGCAGAAAACAGGGCAAGGGTACCCAATACTTC
cdr3_aa: CASRKQGKGTQYF

d_call: -
clone_size: -
v_call: TRBV7-9
j_call: TRBJ2-3
cdr3_nt: TGTGCCAGCAGCGACTTAACGAACACAGATACGCAGTATTTT
cdr3_aa: CASSDLTNTDTQYF

d_call: -
clone_size: -
v_call: TRBV9
j_call: TRBJ2-7
cdr3_nt: TGTGCCAGCAGCGTAGCCCAGGGATCTCACGAGCAGTACTTC
cdr3_aa: CASSVAQGSHEQYF

d_call: -
clone_size: -
v_call: TRBV6-1
j_call: TRBJ2-1
cdr3_nt: TGTGCCAGCACCCAGAGGCGGGGTTATCATGAGCAGTTCTTC
cdr3_aa: CASTQRRGYHEQFF